What follows are 8 T cell receptor beta chains derived from one specimen sequenced in a study of early T cells in non-severe SARS-CoV-2 infection. TCRdb itself ran the 5' RACE reads through MiXCR, one entry per CDR3 protein. In the table there are over 50,000 distinct CDR3 sequences, roughly an eighth of which are singletons. The sample consisted of whole blood. The source of these receptors is an adult who was a healthcare worker with PCR-confirmed SARS-CoV-2 infection or an uninfected control (not recorded which).

This clonotype was observed a few times. The J gene is TRBJ2-5, the V gene TRBV10-3; maybe TRBD1 (6 bases). Trimming cost V 6 bases and J 5 bases, with 10 bases left between them. The CDR3 loop spans 12 amino acids. Per germline, CDR1 ENHRY and CDR2 SYGVKD. As DNA, the CDR3 is TGTGCCATCAGCCGTCAGGGGGAGACCCAGTACTTC. Amino acids: CAISRQGETQYF.

This clonotype has a handful of counts. V and J are TRBV6-5 and TRBJ1-1; tentative D call: TRBD1 (6 bases). Germline values: CDR1 MNHEY, CDR2 SVGAGI. The CDR3 is made up of 16 amino acids. V was cut by 2 bases and J by 4 bases, with 17 bases left in between. CDR3 in amino acids: CASSYVGLGGSTEAFF. The CDR3 DNA sequence: TGTGCCAGCAGTTACGTTGGGTTAGGGGGTAGCACTGAAGCTTTCTTT.

This clonotype was recorded at least ten times. The chain is built from TRBV15 and TRBJ2-5; 9 bases align to TRBD1. In germline, CDR1 is LNHNV, CDR2 YYDKDF (reference sequence). The CDR3 is 13 amino acids. J lost 5 bases, V lost 6 bases, and 4 bases had no gene match. The CDR3 loop is CATRGQGVETQYF. CDR3 in DNA: TGTGCCACCAGGGGACAGGGAGTGGAGACCCAGTACTTC.

This chain links TRBV28 with TRBJ1-6, with a tentative D call TRBD1 (5 bases). V was cut by 3 bases and J by 8 bases, with 14 bases left in between. This CDR3 contains 15 residues. Germline V lookup: CDR1 MDHEN, CDR2 SYDVKM. The CDR3 DNA reads TGTGCCAGCAGTTTCGTTGCAGGGAAAGATTCACCCCTCCACTTT. It codes for CASSFVAGKDSPLHF.

The rearrangement links TRBV7-3 to TRBJ2-1; 14 nucleotides agree with TRBD2. V lost 3 bases, J lost 10 bases, and 8 bases stayed unmatched. Germline V gene lookup returns CDR1 SGHTA and CDR2 FQGTGA. The CDR3 has 16 residues. The CDR3 coding sequence is TGTGCCAGCAGCTTGACCGGGACTAGCGGGAGCTGGGAGCAGTTCTTC. Translation: CASSLTGTSGSWEQFF.

The V and J genes are TRBV12-3 or TRBV12-4 and TRBJ2-3; 9 bases match TRBD2. Trimming at V came to 2 bases and at J to 4 bases, leaving 4 bases not matched to a gene. The CDR3 length is 15 residues. This CDR3 reads CASSLRREGPDTQYF. In DNA, the CDR3 is TGTGCCAGCAGTTTACGGCGGGAGGGCCCAGATACGCAGTATTTT.

The table lists this clonotype with many counts. This chain uses TRBV5-6 with TRBJ2-2; no reliable D call. The germline V gene encodes CDR1 SGHDT and CDR2 YYEEEE. The germline V and J ends were trimmed by 1 base and 7 bases, with 8 bases remaining between them. The CDR3 has 13 residues. The CDR3 spells CASSLWSSGELFF. Here the CDR3 DNA reads TGTGCCAGCAGCTTGTGGAGTAGCGGGGAGCTGTTTTTT.

There are many counts of this clonotype. This chain links TRBV20-1 with TRBJ1-1, with 8 bases matching TRBD1. Losses at the gene ends were 5 bases for V and 2 bases for J; bases not matched to a gene: 10. Germline V gene data show CDR1 as DFQATT and CDR2 as SNEGSKA (reference sequence). The CDR3 consists of 15 residues. In nucleotides, the CDR3 is TGCAGTGCTTTCCCCCAGGGGGCCGGTAACACTGAAGCTTTCTTT. Amino acids: CSAFPQGAGNTEAFF.